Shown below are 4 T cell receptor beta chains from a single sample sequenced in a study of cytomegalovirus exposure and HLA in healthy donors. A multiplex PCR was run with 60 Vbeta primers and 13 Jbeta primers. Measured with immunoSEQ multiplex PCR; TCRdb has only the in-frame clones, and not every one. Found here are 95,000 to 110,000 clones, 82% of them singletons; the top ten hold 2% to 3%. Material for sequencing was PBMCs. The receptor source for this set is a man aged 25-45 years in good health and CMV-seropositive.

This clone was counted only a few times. The CDR3 nucleotides read TGTGCCACCAGCAGAGAGCACAGGGTCGGGCAGCCCCAGCATTTT. Translating it yields CATSREHRVGQPQHF. The J gene is TRBJ1-5, the V gene TRBV15, with D possibly matching TRBD1 (6 bases). CDR1 is LNHNV, CDR2 YYDKDF, per germline (reference sequence). CDR3 length: 15 residues. Trimming stripped 0 bases from V and 7 bases from J, with 13 bases between.

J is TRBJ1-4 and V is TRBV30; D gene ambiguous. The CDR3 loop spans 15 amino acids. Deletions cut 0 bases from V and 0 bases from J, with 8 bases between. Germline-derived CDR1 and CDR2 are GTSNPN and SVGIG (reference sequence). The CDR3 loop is CAWSVMGATNEKLFF. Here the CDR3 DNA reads TGTGCCTGGAGTGTAATGGGCGCAACTAATGAAAAACTGTTTTTT.

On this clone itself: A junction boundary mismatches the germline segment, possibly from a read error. The CDR3 here is CASSWTGGKNSQYF. The CDR3 DNA reads as TGCGCCAGCAGCTGGACAGGGGGAAAAAACAGTCAGTACTTC. This chain joins TRBV5-1 and TRBJ2-4, with 10 nucleotides matching TRBD1. Germline values: CDR1 SGHRS, CDR2 YFSETQ. The CDR3 has 14 residues.

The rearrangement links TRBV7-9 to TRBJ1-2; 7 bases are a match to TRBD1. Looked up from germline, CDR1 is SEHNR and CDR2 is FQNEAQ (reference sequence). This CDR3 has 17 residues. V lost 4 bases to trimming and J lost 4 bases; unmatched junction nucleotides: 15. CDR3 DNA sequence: TGTGCCAGCAGCTCGCTTCAACCCGGGACAGCTTTCTATGGCTACACCTTC. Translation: CASSSLQPGTAFYGYTF.